The source of this T cell receptor (beta chain) is a study of blood T cell repertoires in COVID-19. Study as a whole: Researchers got acute and convalescent COVID-19 samples from the United States, Italy and Spain. T cells, B-cell-depleted T cells, or PBMCs supplied cDNA or gDNA.

Authors' methods: Quantification of nucleated cells was approximated via reference gene primer amplification. Profiling relied on immunoSEQ multiplex PCR, and the TCRdb table lists in-frame clones only, not all of them. V, J and clone size derive from that table, while D and trimming were established from the DNA sequence. This table has 120,000 to 150,000 clones, around 87% appearing once. Germline V lookup: CDR1 MGHRA, CDR2 YSYEKL. Trimming shortened V by 0 bases and J by 3 bases, and 6 bases separated the two germline ends. The CDR3 covers 14 residues. The chain links TRBV4-1 to TRBJ2-1; D is ambiguous. Sequenced: peripheral blood. This receptor was identified in a woman in her sixties with active COVID-19. Here the CDR3 reads CASSQEGYYNEQFF. The CDR3 DNA sequence: TGCGCCAGCAGCCAAGAGGGCTACTACAATGAGCAGTTCTTC.